The entry below describes one T cell receptor beta chain. This entry is derived from a study of T cell changes during pregnancy in multiple sclerosis. Assay: immunoSEQ multiplex PCR; the TCRdb copy retains only in-frame clones and omits some. The table has 90,000 to 120,000 clones, over 85% seen once. V shed 5 bases, J shed 3 bases, and the junction held 9 bases outside the gene matches. Germline V CDR1 and CDR2: SGHTA, FQGNSA. There are 17 residues in the CDR3. Sequenced material: peripheral blood, taken in the second trimester of pregnancy. The TCR comes from a female donor with multiple sclerosis, enrolled in a pregnancy study. The chain joins TRBV7-2 to TRBJ2-3; 12 positions agree with TRBD2. The CDR3 protein is CASSRYGLAGNTDTQYF. CDR3 sequence (DNA): TGTGCCAGCAGCCGTTATGGACTAGCGGGAAATACAGATACGCAGTATTTT. Full variable domain (remainder filled in from reference TRBV7-2 and TRBJ2-3): GAGVSQSPSNKVTEKGKDVELRCDPISGHTALYWYRQSLGQGLEFLIYFQGNSAPDKSGLPSDRFSAERTGGSVSTLTIQRTQQEDSAVYLCASSRYGLAGNTDTQYFGPGTRLTVL.